The rows below give T cell receptor beta chains drawn from one sample of a study of chemoradiotherapy in HPV16-positive cancers. Profiled with immunoSEQ multiplex PCR; TCRdb holds only in-frame clones, not every one. The data contain about 15,000 clones, roughly 91% of them singletons. Source: blood, taken from a patient who underwent chemoradiotherapy. The receptors originated from a human donor with HPV-associated anogenital cancer. The CDR3 runs from the conserved cysteine through the conserved F or W. The order of the fields is V gene, J gene, D gene, clone size, CDR3 protein, CDR3 DNA. D genes are given only for firm matches. Not all rows give a size; the values are once, few, many and, for expanded clones, a class.

>TRBV2|TRBJ1-1|-|-
CASRGDSMNTEAFF
TGTGCCAGCAGGGGAGATAGCATGAACACTGAAGCTTTCTTT
>TRBV14|TRBJ2-7|-|-
CASSQLSTYEQYF
TGTGCCAGCAGCCAACTAAGCACCTACGAGCAGTACTTC
>TRBV5-1|TRBJ1-2|-|-
CASSQRDNYGYTF
TGCGCCAGCAGCCAAAGGGATAACTATGGCTACACCTTC
>TRBV11-2|TRBJ2-5|-|-
CASSWRGGSVQETQYF
TGTGCCAGCAGCTGGAGGGGTGGGTCAGTACAAGAGACCCAGTACTTC
>TRBV6-1|TRBJ2-3|-|-
CASAAYRTDTQYF
TGTGCCAGCGCCGCCTACCGCACAGATACGCAGTATTTT
>TRBV5-4|TRBJ2-3|-|-
CASSLRGGIDTQYF
TGTGCCAGCAGCTTAAGGGGGGGAATAGATACGCAGTATTTT
>TRBV9|TRBJ2-5|-|-
CASSFQETQYF
TGTGCCAGCAGCTTCCAAGAGACCCAGTACTTC
>TRBV7-2|TRBJ2-3|-|-
CASSLGVGHTDTQYF
TGTGCCAGCAGCTTAGGGGTGGGGCACACAGATACGCAGTATTTT
>TRBV5-1|TRBJ1-3|-|-
CASSLEQGGNTIYF
TGCGCCAGCAGCTTGGAACAGGGAGGAAACACCATATATTTT
>TRBV21-1|TRBJ1-5|-|-
CASSKGLGGNQPQHF
TGTGCCAGCAGCAAAGGACTAGGGGGCAATCAGCCCCAGCATTTT
>TRBV7-3|TRBJ2-3|-|-
CASSLSGSLTDTQYF
TGTGCCAGCAGCTTAAGTGGATCCCTCACAGATACGCAGTATTTT
>TRBV6-6|TRBJ2-5|TRBD2|-
CASSLGTSGAQETQYF
TGTGCCAGCAGCCTAGGGACTAGCGGGGCCCAAGAGACCCAGTACTTC
>TRBV7-9|TRBJ2-5|-|-
CASSATRGQETQYF
TGTGCCAGCAGCGCAACTAGAGGGCAAGAGACCCAGTACTTC
>TRBV29-1|TRBJ2-7|-|-
CSVKTGGPYEQYF
TGCAGCGTCAAGACAGGAGGACCCTACGAGCAGTACTTC
>TRBV2|TRBJ1-1|-|-
CASSRKRDSNTEAFF
TGTGCCAGCAGCCGAAAGAGAGACAGTAACACTGAAGCTTTCTTT
>TRBV15|TRBJ1-4|-|-
CATSRGLTVNEKLFF
TGTGCCACCAGCAGAGGGTTGACAGTTAATGAAAAACTGTTTTTT
>TRBV6-5|TRBJ2-3|-|-
CASSYLGGGRTDTQYF
TGTGCCAGCAGTTACCTCGGCGGGGGCCGCACAGATACGCAGTATTTT
>TRBV19|TRBJ1-1|TRBD1|-
CASSMGGQGRLRGEAFF
TGTGCCAGTAGTATGGGAGGACAGGGGCGACTGAGGGGTGAAGCTTTCTTT
>TRBV4-1|TRBJ1-4|-|-
CASSQRVSNEKLFF
TGCGCCAGCAGCCAGAGGGTCTCTAATGAAAAACTGTTTTTT
>TRBV7-2|TRBJ1-5|-|-
CASSWDRDQPQHF
TGTGCCAGCAGCTGGGACCGGGATCAGCCCCAGCATTTT
>TRBV5-1|TRBJ2-5|TRBD2|-
CASSLGGGVRETQYF
TGCGCCAGCAGCTTGGGCGGGGGAGTAAGAGAGACCCAGTACTTC
>TRBV5-1|TRBJ1-2|-|-
CASSLEATGYGYTF
TGCGCCAGCAGCTTGGAGGCGACGGGATATGGCTACACCTTC
>TRBV5-4|TRBJ2-1|TRBD2|-
CASSFIAGGGNEQFF
TGTGCCAGCAGCTTTATAGCGGGGGGAGGAAATGAGCAGTTCTTC
>TRBV30|TRBJ1-6|-|-
CAWSAPPYSPLHF
TGTGCCTGGAGTGCGCCCCCCTATTCACCCCTCCACTTT
>TRBV5-4|TRBJ1-2|-|once
CASSLGFDQGGYGYTF
TGTGCCAGCAGCTTAGGTTTCGATCAAGGGGGCTATGGCTACACCTTC
>TRBV19|TRBJ1-3|-|-
CASSMGVGPGNTIYF
TGTGCCAGTAGTATGGGTGTCGGCCCTGGAAACACCATATATTTT
>TRBV19|TRBJ1-2|TRBD1|-
CASSPRTGSNYGYTF
TGTGCCAGTAGTCCCCGGACAGGGTCAAACTATGGCTACACCTTC
>TRBV15|TRBJ2-3|-|-
CATSRDRATTDTQYF
TGTGCCACCAGCAGAGACAGGGCCACCACAGATACGCAGTATTTT
>TRBV20-1|TRBJ2-1|TRBD2|-
CSARDGGEQFF
TGCAGTGCTAGAGACGGGGGGGAGCAGTTCTTC
>TRBV5-1|TRBJ2-5|-|-
CASSPGGYSGETQYF
TGCGCCAGCAGCCCAGGAGGTTACTCTGGCGAGACCCAGTACTTC
>TRBV19|TRBJ1-1|-|few
CASSNRRDTEAFF
TGTGCCAGTAGTAATCGGAGGGACACTGAAGCTTTCTTT
>TRBV18|TRBJ1-2|-|-
CASSPIKVTGPPGGYTF
TGTGCCAGCTCACCAATAAAGGTCACAGGACCTCCTGGTGGCTACACCTTC
>TRBV27|TRBJ2-7|TRBD1|-
CASSFTGGWYEQYF
TGTGCCAGCAGTTTCACAGGGGGCTGGTACGAGCAGTACTTC
>TRBV7-9|TRBJ2-7|-|-
CASSLDYGEQYF
TGTGCCAGCAGCTTAGATTATGGGGAGCAGTACTTC
>TRBV5-1|TRBJ1-2|-|-
CASSPGTGGRPYTF
TGCGCCAGCAGCCCAGGCACGGGAGGTAGGCCCTACACCTTC
>TRBV6-7|TRBJ2-1|TRBD2|-
CASTKKRGGTNEQFF
TGTGCCAGCACCAAAAAGCGGGGGGGCACCAATGAGCAGTTCTTC
>TRBV5-6|TRBJ2-7|-|-
CASSLGAGWAYEQYF
TGTGCCAGCAGTCTGGGGGCAGGCTGGGCCTACGAGCAGTACTTC
>TRBV9|TRBJ2-7|TRBD2|-
CASSVVLTFSGTHEQYF
TGTGCCAGCAGCGTAGTGCTTACGTTTAGCGGGACCCACGAGCAGTACTTC
>TRBV2|TRBJ1-5|-|-
CASSESWIANQPQHF
TGTGCCAGCAGTGAATCTTGGATCGCGAATCAGCCCCAGCATTTT
>TRBV5-4|TRBJ2-3|-|-
CASSPSKGVADTQYF
TGTGCCAGCAGCCCCTCAAAGGGAGTGGCAGATACGCAGTATTTT
>TRBV5-4|TRBJ1-2|TRBD1|-
CASSHLGTGGDYGYTF
TGTGCCAGCAGCCATCTCGGGACAGGGGGCGACTATGGCTACACCTTC
>TRBV2|TRBJ1-6|TRBD1|-
CASSGGPNSPLHF
TGTGCCAGCTCAGGGGGACCAAATTCACCCCTCCACTTT
>TRBV7-2|TRBJ2-7|TRBD2|-
CASSLDGQRTSGGSYEQYF
TGTGCCAGCAGCTTAGATGGGCAAAGGACTAGCGGGGGATCCTACGAGCAGTACTTC
>TRBV9|TRBJ2-3|TRBD1|once
CASPTGTGGNTQYF
TGTGCCAGCCCCACCGGGACAGGGGGCAATACGCAGTATTTT
>TRBV5-4|TRBJ1-1|-|once
CASSLAMGNTEAFF
TGTGCCAGCAGCTTGGCCATGGGAAACACTGAAGCTTTCTTT
>TRBV7-7|TRBJ2-2|-|-
CASSDQVAGELFF
TGTGCCAGCAGCGACCAGGTGGCCGGGGAGCTGTTTTTT
>TRBV19|TRBJ2-2|-|-
CASSLFGTKNTGELFF
TGTGCCAGTAGTTTATTCGGGACGAAGAACACCGGGGAGCTGTTTTTT
>TRBV4-1|TRBJ1-5|-|-
CASSQNRASAQHF
TGCGCCAGCAGCCAAAACAGGGCGTCGGCCCAGCATTTT
>TRBV11-2|TRBJ1-1|TRBD1|-
CASSSGQGNEAFF
TGTGCCAGCAGCTCCGGACAGGGGAATGAAGCTTTCTTT
>TRBV25-1|TRBJ2-3|-|-
CASSELGPSTDTQYF
TGTGCCAGCAGTGAATTAGGGCCTAGCACAGATACGCAGTATTTT
>TRBV30|TRBJ2-7|-|-
CAWSVALGRAYEQYF
TGTGCCTGGAGTGTAGCTCTCGGCAGGGCCTACGAGCAGTACTTC
>TRBV6-5|TRBJ2-3|TRBD2|-
CASSYNGGTTTDTQYF
TGTGCCAGCAGTTACAACGGGGGGACGACTACAGATACGCAGTATTTT
>TRBV19|TRBJ1-2|TRBD1|-
CASTPEGTGLGGYTF
TGTGCCAGTACCCCCGAGGGGACAGGGTTGGGTGGCTACACCTTC
>TRBV6-6|TRBJ1-1|-|once
CAHNWGLDTEAFF
TGTGCCCACAATTGGGGTCTAGACACTGAAGCTTTCTTT
>TRBV7-9|TRBJ2-2|-|-
CASSFIGDTGELFF
TGTGCCAGCAGCTTTATTGGGGACACCGGGGAGCTGTTTTTT
>TRBV7-3|TRBJ2-3|TRBD1|-
CASSFGQGAGEDTQYF
TGTGCCAGCAGCTTCGGACAGGGGGCAGGAGAAGATACGCAGTATTTT
>TRBV9|TRBJ2-1|TRBD2|-
CASSVVASGGNNEQFF
TGTGCCAGCAGCGTAGTTGCAAGCGGGGGGAACAATGAGCAGTTCTTC